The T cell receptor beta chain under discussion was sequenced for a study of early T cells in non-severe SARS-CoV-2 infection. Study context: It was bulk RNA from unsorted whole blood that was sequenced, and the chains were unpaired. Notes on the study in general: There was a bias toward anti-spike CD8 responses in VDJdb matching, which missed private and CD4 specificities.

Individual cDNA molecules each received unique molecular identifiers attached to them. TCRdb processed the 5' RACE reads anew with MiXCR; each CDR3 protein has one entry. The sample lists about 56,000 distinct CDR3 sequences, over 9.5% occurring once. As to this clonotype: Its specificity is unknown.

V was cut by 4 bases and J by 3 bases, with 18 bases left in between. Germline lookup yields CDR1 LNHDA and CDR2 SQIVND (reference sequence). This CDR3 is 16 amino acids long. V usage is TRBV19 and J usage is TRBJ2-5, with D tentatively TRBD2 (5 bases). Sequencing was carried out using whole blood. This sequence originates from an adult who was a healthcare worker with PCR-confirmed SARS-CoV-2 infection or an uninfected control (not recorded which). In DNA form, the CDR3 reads TGTGCCAGTAGTAATCACCCCGGGAAGCAAAAAGAGACCCAGTACTTC. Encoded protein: CASSNHPGKQKETQYF.